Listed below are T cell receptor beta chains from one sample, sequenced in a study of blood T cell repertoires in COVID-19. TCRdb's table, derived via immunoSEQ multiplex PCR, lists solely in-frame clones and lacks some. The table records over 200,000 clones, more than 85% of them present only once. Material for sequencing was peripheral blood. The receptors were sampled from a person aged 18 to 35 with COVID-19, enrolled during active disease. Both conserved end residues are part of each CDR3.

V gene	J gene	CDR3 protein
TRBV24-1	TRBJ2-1	CATSDPYNDEQFF
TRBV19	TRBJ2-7	CASSIQGASYEQYF
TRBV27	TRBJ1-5	CASSLGTGGNQPQHF
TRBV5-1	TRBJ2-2	CASSFRNTGELFF
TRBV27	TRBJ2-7	CASSWRRTNYEQYF
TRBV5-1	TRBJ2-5	CASSLGRGRQETQYF
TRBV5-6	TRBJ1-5	CASSSRGQGFRQPQHF
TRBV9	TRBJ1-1	CASTLGVGTEAFF
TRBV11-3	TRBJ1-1	CASSHTGYTEAFF
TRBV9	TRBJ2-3	CASSGDRGTTDTQYF
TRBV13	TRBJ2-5	CASSTYGTPETQYF
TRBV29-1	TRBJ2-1	CSVARTSGADSEQFF
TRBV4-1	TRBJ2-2	CASSPLTSGSLGSGGELFF
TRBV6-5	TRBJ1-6	CASSYSGQGTSPLHF
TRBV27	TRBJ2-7	CASSLSGVSSYEQYF
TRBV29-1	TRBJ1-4	CSVEDLGGGKLFF
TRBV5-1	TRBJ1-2	CASSASGGSNYGYTF
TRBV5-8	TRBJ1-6	CASTPRGAMNSPLHF
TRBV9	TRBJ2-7	CASSVGWDRGEQYF
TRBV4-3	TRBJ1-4	CASSQDRGVKLFF
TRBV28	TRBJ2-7	CASSFSRVGGMQYF
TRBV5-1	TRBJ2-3	CASSPGTSGTTDTQYF
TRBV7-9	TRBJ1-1	CASSSPASQGVTEAFF
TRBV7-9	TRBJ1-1	CASSFPGTGGKPEAFF
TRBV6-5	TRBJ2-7	CASSISVQGVGEQYF
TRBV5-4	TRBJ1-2	CASSWDRGGGYTF
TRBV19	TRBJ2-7	CASSISTYEQYF
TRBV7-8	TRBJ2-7	CASSLVLIGGRTYEQYF
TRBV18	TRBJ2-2	CASTTRTGNTGELFF
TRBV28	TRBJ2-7	CASSLGRGRNYEQYF
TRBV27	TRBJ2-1	CASSPPTALSYNEQFF
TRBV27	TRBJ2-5	CASSLVGQGAETQYF
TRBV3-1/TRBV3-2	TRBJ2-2	CASRPTGRGGELFF
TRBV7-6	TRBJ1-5	CASSSGQGYSNQPQHF
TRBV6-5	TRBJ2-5	CASKAGYRDQYF
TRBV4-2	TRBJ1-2	CASSQDTGQRRYGYTF
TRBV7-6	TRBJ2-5	CASSLGTSGIVRETQYF
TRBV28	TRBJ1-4	CASSGRGGLREKLFF
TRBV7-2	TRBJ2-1	CASSLGWGGSLNEQFF
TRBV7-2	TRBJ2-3	CASSETGGAGDTQYF
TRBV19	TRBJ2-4	CASLVRRSKNIQYF
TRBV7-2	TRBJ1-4	CASSLWARNEKLFF
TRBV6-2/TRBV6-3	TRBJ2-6	CASSYPTMGGGANVLTF
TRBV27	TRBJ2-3	CASSSFLPASTDTQYF
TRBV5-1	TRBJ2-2	CASSTIGGTGELFF
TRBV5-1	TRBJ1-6	CASSLASSGAPLHF
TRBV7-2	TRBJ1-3	CASSLYAESGNTIYF
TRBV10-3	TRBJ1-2	CAISEGTSYTF
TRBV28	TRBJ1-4	CASRVTGNANEKLFF